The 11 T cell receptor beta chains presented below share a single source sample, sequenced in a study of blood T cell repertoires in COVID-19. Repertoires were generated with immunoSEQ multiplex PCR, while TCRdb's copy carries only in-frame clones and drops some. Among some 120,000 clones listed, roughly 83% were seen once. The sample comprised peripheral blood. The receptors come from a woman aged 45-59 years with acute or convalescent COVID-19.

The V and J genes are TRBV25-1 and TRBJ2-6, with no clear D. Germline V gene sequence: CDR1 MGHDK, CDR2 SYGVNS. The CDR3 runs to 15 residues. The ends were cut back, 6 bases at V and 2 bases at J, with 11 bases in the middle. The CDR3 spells CASRSRRPGANVLTF. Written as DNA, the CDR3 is TGTGCCAGCAGGTCCAGGCGCCCTGGGGCCAACGTCCTGACTTTC.

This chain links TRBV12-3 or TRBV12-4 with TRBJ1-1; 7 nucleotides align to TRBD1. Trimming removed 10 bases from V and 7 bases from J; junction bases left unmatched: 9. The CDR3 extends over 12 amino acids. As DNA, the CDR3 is TGTGCCATAAAAAAGGGGGCCAGTGAAGCTTTCTTT. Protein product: CAIKKGASEAFF.

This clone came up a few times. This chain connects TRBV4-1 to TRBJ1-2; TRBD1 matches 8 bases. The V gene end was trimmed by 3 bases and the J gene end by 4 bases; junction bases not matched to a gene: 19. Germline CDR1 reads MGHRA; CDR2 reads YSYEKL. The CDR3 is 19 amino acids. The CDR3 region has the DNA TGCGCCAGCAGCCACGGGGGGTGGGACAGGAAAGAAAAAATCTATGGCTACACCTTC. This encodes CASSHGGWDRKEKIYGYTF.

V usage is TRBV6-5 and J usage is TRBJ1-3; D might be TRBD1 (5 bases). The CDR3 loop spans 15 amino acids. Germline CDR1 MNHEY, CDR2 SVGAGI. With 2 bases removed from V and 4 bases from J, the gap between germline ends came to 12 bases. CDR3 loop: CASSYRGIFGNTIYF. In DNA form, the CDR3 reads TGTGCCAGCAGTTACAGGGGTATTTTCGGAAACACCATATATTTT.

CDR3: CASSLDGSGANVLTF. The CDR3 DNA reads as TGTGCCAGCAGCTTAGACGGCTCTGGGGCCAACGTCCTGACTTTC. The V call is TRBV7-2, the J call TRBJ2-6; D remains unclear. Trimming took 1 base from V and 0 from J, leaving 4 bases between them. The V gene's germline CDR1 is SGHTA and CDR2 FQGNSA. This CDR3 is built from 15 residues.

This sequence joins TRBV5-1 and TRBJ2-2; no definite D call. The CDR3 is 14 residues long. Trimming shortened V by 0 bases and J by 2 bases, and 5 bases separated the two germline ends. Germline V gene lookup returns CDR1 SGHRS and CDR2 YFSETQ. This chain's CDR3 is CASSLDGNTGELFF. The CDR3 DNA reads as TGCGCCAGCAGCTTGGACGGTAACACCGGGGAGCTGTTTTTT.

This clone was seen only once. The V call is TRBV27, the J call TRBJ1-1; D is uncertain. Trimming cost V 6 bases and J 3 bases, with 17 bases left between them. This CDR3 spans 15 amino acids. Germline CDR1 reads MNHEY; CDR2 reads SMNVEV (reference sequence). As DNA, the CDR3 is TGTGCCAGCAGGGTCCCTTGGGCGCGGGACACTGAAGCTTTCTTT. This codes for CASRVPWARDTEAFF.

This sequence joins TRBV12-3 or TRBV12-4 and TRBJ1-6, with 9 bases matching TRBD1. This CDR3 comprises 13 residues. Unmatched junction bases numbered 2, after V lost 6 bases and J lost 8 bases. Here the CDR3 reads CASRTGGYSPLHF. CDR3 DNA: TGTGCCAGCAGGACAGGGGGTTATTCACCCCTCCACTTT.

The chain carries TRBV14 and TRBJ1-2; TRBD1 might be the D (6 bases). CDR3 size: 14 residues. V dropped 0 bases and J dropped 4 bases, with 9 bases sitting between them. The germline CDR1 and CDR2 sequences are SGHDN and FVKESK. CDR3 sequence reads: CASSQEQGFYGYTF. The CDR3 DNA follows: TGTGCCAGCAGCCAAGAGCAGGGGTTCTATGGCTACACCTTC.

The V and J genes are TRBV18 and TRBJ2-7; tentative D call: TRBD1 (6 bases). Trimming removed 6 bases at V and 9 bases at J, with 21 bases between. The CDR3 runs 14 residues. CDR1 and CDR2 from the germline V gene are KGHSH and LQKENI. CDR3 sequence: CASSPAPGESRQYF. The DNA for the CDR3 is TGTGCCAGCTCCCCTGCGCCAGGGGAAAGTAGGCAGTACTTC.

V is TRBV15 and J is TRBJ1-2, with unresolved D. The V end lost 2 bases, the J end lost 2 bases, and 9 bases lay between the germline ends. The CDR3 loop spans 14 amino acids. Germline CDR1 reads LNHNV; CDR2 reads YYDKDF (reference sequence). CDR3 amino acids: CATSRRNTNYGYTF. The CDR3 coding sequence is TGTGCCACCAGCAGAAGAAACACAAACTATGGCTACACCTTC.